This passage covers 32 T cell receptor beta chains from one sample sequenced in a study of blood T cell repertoires in COVID-19. Produced via immunoSEQ multiplex PCR; TCRdb's table is partial and in-frame only. The sample lists about 180,000 clones, around 84% occurring once. Sequencing input: peripheral blood. These receptors were obtained from a man aged 60-69 years with COVID-19, enrolled during active disease.

The chain is built from TRBV2 and TRBJ2-7; D may be TRBD1 (6 bases). In germline, CDR1 is SNHLY, CDR2 FYNNEI. The CDR3 is 12 residues long. Between the trimmed V and J ends, which lost 7 bases and 10 bases, there was a span of 17 bases. The CDR3 DNA reads TGTGCCAGCACCTCAGGGGTGGTCCGTCAGTACTTC. Amino acid sequence: CASTSGVVRQYF. The whole variable domain, filled in from reference TRBV2 and TRBJ2-7, reads EPEVTQTPSHQVTQMGQEVILRCVPISNHLYFYWYRQILGQKVEFLVSFYNNEISEKSEIFDDQFSVERPDGSNFTLKIRSTKLEDSAMYFCASTSGVVRQYFGPGTRLTVT.

The chain employs TRBV15 and TRBJ2-3, with 10 bases matching TRBD1. Germline CDR1 and CDR2: LNHNV and YYDKDF (reference sequence). This CDR3 region has 16 residues. J was trimmed by 5 bases and V by 2 bases; bases with no gene match: 7. The CDR3 region has the DNA TGTGCCACCAGCAGAAATGGACAGGGGGGGATAGATACGCAGTATTTT. As protein: CATSRNGQGGIDTQYF.

As to this clone: As the CDR3 is not closed by the conserved phenylalanine or tryptophan, this likely results from a read error. It is unclear where the CDR3 begins or ends on the DNA, so no DNA is shown, and the CDR3 is as TCRdb lists it. This chain joins TRBV5-1 and TRBJ2-7; the table's D gene call, TRBD1, was not cross checked with the DNA. The CDR3 contains 13 residues when both ends are counted. The germline CDR1 and CDR2 sequences are SGHRS and YFSETQ. This chain's CDR3 is CASSLEGTGGAVH.

The J gene is TRBJ2-1, the V gene TRBV4-3, with TRBD1 matching over 9 bases. The CDR3 runs to 13 residues. In germline, CDR1 is LGHNA, CDR2 YSLEER. Unmatched junction bases numbered 3, after V lost 4 bases and J lost 8 bases. CDR3 in amino acids: CASSLTGGYEQFF. Written as DNA, the CDR3 is TGCGCCAGCAGCCTAACAGGGGGCTATGAGCAGTTCTTC.

The CDR3 protein is CASSPWEQDTSPLHF. The CDR3 DNA reads as TGCGCCAGCAGCCCCTGGGAACAGGACACTTCACCCCTCCACTTT. The genes are TRBV4-3 and TRBJ1-6; TRBD1 might be the D (5 bases). V dropped 4 bases and J dropped 9 bases, with 16 bases sitting between them. The CDR3 covers 15 residues. Germline V CDR1 and CDR2: LGHNA, YSLEER.

The CDR3 sequence is CASSYRLAGGDEQFF. The CDR3 bases are TGTGCCAGCAGTTACCGGCTAGCGGGAGGGGATGAGCAGTTCTTC. The V gene is TRBV6-2 or TRBV6-3, the J gene TRBJ2-1; 12 nucleotides agree with TRBD2. J gave up 8 bases and V 2 bases, and 4 bases lay outside the gene matches. The CDR3 loop spans 15 amino acids. Germline CDR1 MNHEY, CDR2 SVGEGT.

The chain uses TRBV2 and TRBJ1-2; D may be TRBD1 (5 bases). This CDR3 comprises 13 residues. The V end was cut by 8 bases, the J end by 8 bases, with 18 bases between. CDR1 SNHLY and CDR2 FYNNEI come from the germline V gene. Here the CDR3 reads CASALGGVEGYTF. CDR3 nucleotide sequence: TGTGCCAGCGCCCTGGGAGGGGTTGAGGGCTACACCTTC.

V usage is TRBV23-1 and J usage is TRBJ1-5, with no clear D. Being an ORF, TRBV23-1 has a function that is uncertain. Between the trimmed V and J ends, which lost 0 bases and 3 bases, there was a span of 12 bases. CDR3 length: 16 amino acids. CDR3 in amino acids: CASSQSARQSNQPQHF. In nucleotides, the CDR3 is TGCGCCAGCAGTCAATCGGCGCGGCAGTCCAATCAGCCCCAGCATTTT.

Notes on this clone: Other DNA sequences of this sample code for an identical CDR3. The chain employs TRBV7-2 and TRBJ1-2; D is uncertain. V was clipped by 1 base and J by 0 bases, with 6 bases between them. The CDR3 spans 14 residues. Germline V gene data show CDR1 as SGHTA and CDR2 as FQGNSA. The CDR3 sequence is CASSLGTANYGYTF. The CDR3, as DNA: TGTGCCAGCAGCTTAGGAACAGCTAACTATGGCTACACCTTC. The full variable domain, its missing parts supplied by reference TRBV7-2 and TRBJ1-2, is GAGVSQSPSNKVTEKGKDVELRCDPISGHTALYWYRQSLGQGLEFLIYFQGNSAPDKSGLPSDRFSAERTGGSVSTLTIQRTQQEDSAVYLCASSLGTANYGYTFGSGTRLTVV.

The chain carries TRBV4-3 and TRBJ1-3; weak D call: TRBD1 (5 bases). The germline gives CDR1 LGHNA, CDR2 YSLEER. V was shortened by 1 base and J by 0 bases, with 10 bases between the two germline ends. The CDR3 has 16 residues. Here the CDR3 DNA reads TGCGCCAGCAGCCAAGGGACACTCTCCTCTGGAAACACCATATATTTT. This encodes CASSQGTLSSGNTIYF.

This clone was seen just once. The J gene is TRBJ2-3, the V gene TRBV19, with 8 bases aligning to TRBD2. The germline V gene encodes CDR1 LNHDA and CDR2 SQIVND (reference sequence). The CDR3 spans 20 residues. Germline trimming cut 6 bases from V and 3 bases from J; bases unmatched to any gene: 23. DNA for the CDR3: TGTGCCAGTAGGGGACAACTTGGTAGAAGCGGGGGCGGAGAAACAGATACGCAGTATTTT. Amino acids: CASRGQLGRSGGGETDTQYF.

This clone showed up just a few times. The chain joins TRBV5-8 to TRBJ2-7; D is possibly TRBD1 (7 bases). CDR3 length equals 15 residues. Trimming took off 0 bases at V and 5 bases at J, with 15 bases between the two ends. Germline assignment: CDR1 SGHTS and CDR2 YDEGEE. CDR3 in DNA: TGTGCCAGCAGCTTGGATCCAGGGGGGATCGACGAGCAGTACTTC. Protein product: CASSLDPGGIDEQYF.

The V gene is TRBV28, the J gene TRBJ1-5, with TRBD1 as a possible D gene (5 bases). Per the germline V gene, CDR1 is MDHEN and CDR2 is SYDVKM. The CDR3 contains 16 residues. V was shortened by 2 bases and J by 2 bases, with 13 bases between the two germline ends. The CDR3 spells CASSLGGVWGNQPQHF. For the CDR3, the DNA is TGTGCCAGCAGTTTAGGGGGGGTGTGGGGCAATCAGCCCCAGCATTTT.

The chain carries TRBV5-8 and TRBJ1-6, with a weak D call TRBD1 (6 bases). V was cut by 3 bases and J by 3 bases, with 10 bases left in between. The CDR3 totals 15 residues. Germline CDR1 reads SGHTS; CDR2 reads YDEGEE. The CDR3 sequence is CASSYGRGYNSPLHF. CDR3 nucleotides: TGTGCCAGCAGCTACGGCAGGGGCTATAATTCACCCCTCCACTTT. The entire variable domain, with the rest obtained from reference TRBV5-8 and TRBJ1-6, is as follows: EAGVTQSPTHLIKTRGQQATLRCSPISGHTSVYWYQQALGLGLQFLLWYDEGEERNRGNFPPRFSGRQFPNYSSELNVNALELEDSALYLCASSYGRGYNSPLHFGNGTRLTVT.

V and J are TRBV30 and TRBJ1-2; TRBD1 matches 7 bases. Germline-derived CDR1 and CDR2 are GTSNPN and SVGIG (reference sequence). This CDR3 region has 12 residues. Trimming cost V 5 bases and J 8 bases; bases outside gene matches: 8. This CDR3 reads CAWERDSRGYTF. DNA of the CDR3: TGTGCCTGGGAACGGGACAGTAGAGGCTACACCTTC.

The chain recombines TRBV18 with TRBJ1-6, with 8 bases fitting TRBD1. The germline V gene encodes CDR1 KGHSH and CDR2 LQKENI. V dropped 6 bases and J dropped 8; count of bases not matched to a gene: 9. This CDR3 has 15 amino acids. As DNA, the CDR3 is TGTGCCAGCTCTAGGACAGGGACCAACGATTCACCCCTCCACTTT. This codes for CASSRTGTNDSPLHF.

The chain employs TRBV5-1 and TRBJ2-5, with D perhaps TRBD1 (5 bases). Germline V gives CDR1 SGHRS, CDR2 YFSETQ. The length of the CDR3 is 16 residues. Trimming took 2 bases from V and 0 from J, leaving 14 bases between them. CDR3 in DNA: TGCGCCAGCAGCTTCTTGTCAGGGAAGTACCAAGAGACCCAGTACTTC. As protein: CASSFLSGKYQETQYF.

The chain employs TRBV18 and TRBJ1-1; maybe TRBD1 (6 bases). The V gene's germline CDR1 is KGHSH and CDR2 LQKENI. The CDR3 extends over 14 amino acids. Trimming cost V 6 bases and J 11 bases, with 22 bases left between them. The CDR3, as DNA: TGTGCCAGCTCTCCGGATACCAGGGGATCGGGGGCTTTCTTT. Translating gives CASSPDTRGSGAFF. The variable domain in full, completed from reference TRBV18 and TRBJ1-1, reads NAGVMQNPRHLVRRRGQEARLRCSPMKGHSHVYWYRQLPEEGLKFMVYLQKENIIDESGMPKERFSAEFPKEGPSILRIQQVVRGDSAAYFCASSPDTRGSGAFFGQGTRLTVV.

This chain uses TRBV10-3 with TRBJ1-5; 8 nucleotides agree with TRBD1. Unmatched junction bases numbered 7, after V lost 4 bases and J lost 5 bases. The CDR3 has 15 residues. The V gene's germline CDR1 is ENHRY and CDR2 SYGVKD. The CDR3: CAISVGTGGDQPQHF. CDR3 DNA sequence: TGTGCCATCAGTGTTGGGACAGGCGGGGATCAGCCCCAGCATTTT.

The rearrangement links TRBV27 to TRBJ2-1, with 7 bases matching TRBD2. Unmatched junction bases numbered 11, after V lost 7 bases and J lost 5 bases. The V gene's germline CDR1 is MNHEY and CDR2 SMNVEV (reference sequence). The CDR3 is 15 amino acids. The CDR3 here is CASISQGGRHNEQFF. The CDR3 region has the DNA TGTGCCAGCATTTCCCAGGGAGGGAGGCACAATGAGCAGTTCTTC.

The chain is built from TRBV19 and TRBJ1-1, with 7 positions matching TRBD1. The CDR3 covers 12 residues. The junction had 13 bases not matched to a gene; V was cut back by 10 bases and J by 11 bases. Germline-derived CDR1 and CDR2 are LNHDA and SQIVND (reference sequence). CDR3 sequence (DNA): TGTGCCATAGATAGGGGGCCGGGCGGCGCTTTCTTT. Its protein is CAIDRGPGGAFF.

The J gene is TRBJ2-5, the V gene TRBV7-2; 7 bases are shared with TRBD2. Germline loops: CDR1 SGHTA, CDR2 FQGNSA. The CDR3 sequence is 15 residues long. J gave up 2 bases and V 4 bases, and 7 bases lay outside the gene matches. The DNA of the CDR3 is TGTGCCAGCAGCTCTACCGGGGGGAGGCAAGAGACCCAGTACTTC. Encoded protein: CASSSTGGRQETQYF.

V and J are TRBV4-2 and TRBJ1-1; D is perhaps TRBD1 (5 bases). V shed 4 bases and J shed 1 base, with 13 bases lying between them. There are 15 residues in the CDR3. Germline CDR1 LGHNA, CDR2 YNFKEQ. The CDR3 region has the DNA TGTGCCAGCAGCCGAATCCTGACAGAGAACACTGAAGCTTTCTTT. This encodes CASSRILTENTEAFF.

This sequence joins TRBV27 and TRBJ2-7; D is perhaps TRBD2 (6 bases). The V end lost 5 bases, the J end lost 4 bases, and 12 bases lay between the germline ends. The CDR3 loop spans 13 amino acids. Per the germline V gene, CDR1 is MNHEY and CDR2 is SMNVEV (reference sequence). DNA of the CDR3: TGTGCCAGCAGTCGTCGCGGGAAGTACGAGCAGTACTTC. Translation gives CASSRRGKYEQYF.

This clone was seen just once. The J gene is TRBJ2-1, the V gene TRBV6-5, with a possible D match to TRBD1 (6 bases). V was cut by 6 bases and J by 4 bases, with 16 bases left in between. Germline V lookup: CDR1 MNHEY, CDR2 SVGAGI. CDR3 length: 15 amino acids. CDR3 DNA sequence: TGTGCCAGCAGGTTGAGCGGACAGACTTACAATGAGCAGTTCTTC. This codes for CASRLSGQTYNEQFF.

V and J are TRBV10-3 and TRBJ1-1; TRBD1 matches at 8 bases. The V gene end was trimmed by 2 bases and the J gene end by 1 base; junction bases not matched to a gene: 0. Germline CDR1 is ENHRY and CDR2 is SYGVKD. CDR3 size: 14 residues. The CDR3 DNA reads as TGTGCCATCAGTGAGACAGGGGGGAACACTGAAGCTTTCTTT. Amino acids: CAISETGGNTEAFF.

This chain joins TRBV7-3 and TRBJ2-3; 9 nucleotides agree with TRBD1. This CDR3 has 15 residues. With 5 bases clipped from V and 3 bases from J, the junction kept 6 bases outside the gene matches. CDR1 is SGHTA, CDR2 FQGTGA, per germline. In DNA, the CDR3 is TGTGCCAGCAGCACGACAGGGGGAAGGACAGATACGCAGTATTTT. Translating gives CASSTTGGRTDTQYF.

This clone was observed a single time. This sequence joins TRBV19 and TRBJ2-7; D is perhaps TRBD1 (6 bases). Germline CDR1 is LNHDA and CDR2 is SQIVND (reference sequence). With 3 bases removed from V and 2 bases from J, the gap between germline ends came to 17 bases. The CDR3 is 16 amino acids. The CDR3 reads CASSMSRDKPTYEQYF. The CDR3 DNA follows: TGTGCCAGTAGTATGAGCAGGGACAAACCAACCTACGAGCAGTACTTC.

The table lists this clone with a few counts. The genes are TRBV7-2 and TRBJ1-2, with D possibly being TRBD1 (6 bases). The CDR3 spans 14 residues. Trimming took off 4 bases at V and 12 bases at J, with 21 bases between the two ends. Germline lookup yields CDR1 SGHTA and CDR2 FQGNSA. CDR3 nucleotide sequence: TGTGCCAGCAGCTCGCCCCCGAGACAGGCCAGCCACACCTTC. It yields the protein CASSSPPRQASHTF.

The rearrangement uses TRBV28 and TRBJ1-6; no firm D call. The V end was cut by 7 bases, the J end by 2 bases, with 9 bases between. The length of the CDR3 is 14 residues. Germline CDR1 MDHEN, CDR2 SYDVKM. The CDR3 DNA reads as TGTGCCAGCACCCTAGCCACCTATAATTCACCCCTCCACTTT. Amino acids: CASTLATYNSPLHF.

This chain links TRBV4-2 with TRBJ2-1; D unresolved. This CDR3 is 17 amino acids long. Deletions cut 0 bases from V and 0 bases from J, with 12 bases between. CDR1 is LGHNA and CDR2 is YNFKEQ in the germline V gene. CDR3 in amino acids: CASSQDKARGSYNEQFF. CDR3 coding DNA: TGTGCCAGCAGCCAAGATAAGGCGCGAGGCTCCTACAATGAGCAGTTCTTC.

V gene TRBV7-6 combines with J gene TRBJ1-2; no reliable D call. Germline lookup yields CDR1 SGHVS and CDR2 FNYEAQ. CDR3 length: 15 amino acids. Trimming pared 4 bases from V and 4 bases from J, leaving 16 bases between. CDR3 nucleotide sequence: TGTGCCAGCAGCTCTAATGCGGGGTTTACCTATGGCTACACCTTC. This gives the protein CASSSNAGFTYGYTF. Complete variable domain (other parts from reference TRBV7-6 and TRBJ1-2): GAGVSQSPRYKVTKRGQDVALRCDPISGHVSLYWYRQALGQGPEFLTYFNYEAQQDKSGLPNDRFSAERPEGSISTLTIQRTEQRDSAMYRCASSSNAGFTYGYTFGSGTRLTVV.